Below are 30 T cell receptor beta chains sequenced from a single sample in a study of T cells in Graves' hyperthyroidism and ophthalmopathy. The investigators amplified TCR beta CDR3 regions from RNA transcripts. Carried out on the TCR CDR3, a first-round RT-PCR used the HTBI primer set. One entry per CDR3 protein results from TCRdb running MiXCR on the multiplex PCR reads. In the table there are a few hundred thousand distinct CDR3 sequences, around 16% of which are singletons. Sequences were obtained from blood. The origin of the receptors is a woman aged 18-29 years with Graves' hyperthyroidism.

This clonotype was seen repeatedly, ten times or more. V usage is TRBV5-1 and J usage is TRBJ1-2; 8 bases are a match to TRBD1. After removal of 3 bases from V and 7 bases from J, the junction contained 8 bases not matched to a gene. The germline gives CDR1 SGHRS, CDR2 YFSETQ. The length of the CDR3 is 14 residues. For the CDR3, the DNA is TGCGCCAGCAGCTGGACCCGGACAGGGTTTGGCTACACCTTC. It yields the protein CASSWTRTGFGYTF.

The V gene is TRBV11-2, the J gene TRBJ1-2; 9 bases line up with TRBD1. Germline lookup yields CDR1 SGHAT and CDR2 FQNNGV. This CDR3 is built from 15 residues. J lost 4 bases, V lost 4 bases, and 7 bases had no gene match. The chain's CDR3 is CASSSYRDRVYGYTF. The CDR3 DNA is TGTGCCAGCAGCTCTTACAGGGACAGGGTCTATGGCTACACCTTC. Full variable domain (remainder filled in from reference TRBV11-2 and TRBJ1-2): EAGVAQSPRYKIIEKRQSVAFWCNPISGHATLYWYQQILGQGPKLLIQFQNNGVVDDSQLPKDRFSAERLKGVDSTLKIQPAKLEDSAVYLCASSSYRDRVYGYTFGSGTRLTVV.

The chain uses TRBV12-3 or TRBV12-4 and TRBJ1-4, with D unresolved. Between the trimmed V and J ends, which lost 2 bases and 0 bases, there was a span of 7 bases. CDR3 length: 15 amino acids. CDR3 residues: CASSLRFATNEKLFF. CDR3 nucleotides: TGTGCCAGCAGTTTAAGATTCGCAACTAATGAAAAACTGTTTTTT.

This clonotype showed up many times. J is TRBJ1-5 and V is TRBV6-2 or TRBV6-3; the match to TRBD1 covers 9 bases. Germline V gives CDR1 MNHEY, CDR2 SVGEGT. J lost 5 bases, V lost 5 bases, and 4 bases had no gene match. The CDR3 loop spans 14 amino acids. The chain's CDR3 is CASSRDREYQPQHF. CDR3 coding DNA: TGTGCCAGCAGTCGGGACAGGGAGTATCAGCCCCAGCATTTT.

This clonotype was picked up a small number of times. The chain links TRBV12-3 or TRBV12-4 to TRBJ2-1; no reliable D call. This CDR3 has 11 amino acids. Deletions cut 3 bases from V and 8 bases from J, with 5 bases between. Written as DNA, the CDR3 is TGTGCCAGCAGTTTCTCAGATGAGCAGTTCTTC. This gives the protein CASSFSDEQFF.

This clonotype was found many times. For the CDR3, the DNA is TGTGCCAGCAGGGGAGGCGGGAACACTGAAGCTTTCTTT. Encoded protein: CASRGGGNTEAFF. This chain joins TRBV27 and TRBJ1-1; D unclear. Germline CDR1 and CDR2: MNHEY and SMNVEV (reference sequence). Deletions cut 6 bases from V and 1 base from J, with 9 bases between. The CDR3 covers 13 residues.

The sample holds a few counts of this clonotype. V is TRBV5-6 and J is TRBJ1-6; D is possibly TRBD1 (5 bases). V was trimmed by 4 bases and J by 5 bases, leaving 16 bases between them. Germline values: CDR1 SGHDT, CDR2 YYEEEE. CDR3 length: 16 residues. In DNA, the CDR3 is TGTGCCAGCAGCAGAAAAGGGGTTTTGAATAATTCACCCCTCCACTTT. Translated: CASSRKGVLNNSPLHF.

V and J are TRBV9 and TRBJ2-1; 11 bases are shared with TRBD2. The germline V gene encodes CDR1 SGDLS and CDR2 YYNGEE. Trimming took 3 bases from V and 7 from J; bases not matched to a gene: 3. The CDR3 extends over 14 amino acids. The CDR3 loop reads CASSGSGGENEQFF. The CDR3 DNA is TGTGCCAGCAGCGGTAGCGGGGGGGAGAATGAGCAGTTCTTC.

J is TRBJ1-4 and V is TRBV4-2, with D perhaps TRBD1 (5 bases). CDR3 length: 15 residues. V was trimmed by 7 bases and J by 0 bases, leaving 12 bases between them. Germline lookup yields CDR1 LGHNA and CDR2 YNFKEQ. CDR3 residues: CASNTGDATNEKLFF. CDR3 bases: TGTGCCAGCAACACCGGGGACGCAACTAATGAAAAACTGTTTTTT.

This clonotype was observed a few times. V is TRBV6-4 and J is TRBJ1-2; 7 bases agree with TRBD1. Germline V gives CDR1 MRHNA, CDR2 SNTAGT. This CDR3 is built from 13 residues. V was pared by 6 bases and J by 6 bases, with 7 bases of the junction left unmatched. The DNA for the CDR3 is TGTGCCAGCAGACCAACAGGGGTAGATGGCTACACCTTC. This codes for CASRPTGVDGYTF.

In DNA form, the CDR3 reads TGCAGTGCTAGTTCGGGCGGGGTTTCGAATTCACCCCTCCACTTT. Translating gives CSASSGGVSNSPLHF. The chain couples TRBV20-1 to TRBJ1-6; no clear D. This CDR3 has 15 amino acids. V was trimmed by 3 bases and J by 7 bases, leaving 16 bases between them. Germline V gene lookup returns CDR1 DFQATT and CDR2 SNEGSKA (reference sequence).

This clonotype was observed at least ten times. V gene TRBV7-9 combines with J gene TRBJ2-7, with 8 bases lining up with TRBD2. The CDR3 is 15 amino acids. In germline, CDR1 is SEHNR, CDR2 FQNEAQ (reference sequence). The trim removed 2 bases at V and 2 bases at J, leaving 5 bases unmatched. The CDR3 loop reads CASSLWAGGAYEQYF. CDR3 bases: TGTGCCAGCAGCTTATGGGCGGGGGGAGCCTACGAGCAGTACTTC.

The chain is built from TRBV6-2 or TRBV6-3 and TRBJ1-6, with TRBD1 matching 9 bases. The CDR3 is 16 residues long. The germline V gene has CDR1 MNHEY and CDR2 SVGEGT. V dropped 6 bases and J dropped 5; count of bases not matched to a gene: 8. The CDR3 loop is CASRPEGQGNNSPLHF. The CDR3 DNA reads as TGTGCCAGCAGACCCGAGGGACAGGGAAATAATTCACCCCTCCACTTT.

The sample holds a few counts of this clonotype. The chain joins TRBV12-5 to TRBJ1-4, with D maybe TRBD1 (6 bases). Looked up from germline, CDR1 is LGHNT and CDR2 is FRNRAP. The CDR3 totals 13 residues. Trimming took off 11 bases at V and 5 bases at J, with 15 bases between the two ends. CDR3 in amino acids: CAATGGDNEKLFF. For the CDR3, the DNA is TGTGCTGCCACGGGGGGCGACAATGAAAAACTGTTTTTT.

This clonotype was observed a few times. V is TRBV7-9 and J is TRBJ2-3; 10 positions match TRBD1. The CDR3 sequence is 15 residues long. V lost 5 bases, J lost 2 bases, and 4 bases stayed unmatched. CDR1 SEHNR and CDR2 FQNEAQ come from the germline V gene (reference sequence). The DNA of the CDR3 is TGTGCCAGCAGCAGGGGACAGGGGATCACAGATACGCAGTATTTT. Protein sequence: CASSRGQGITDTQYF.

The chain combines TRBV5-1 with TRBJ2-2, with a possible D match to TRBD2 (6 bases). The germline V gene has CDR1 SGHRS and CDR2 YFSETQ. This CDR3 has 16 residues. V was shortened by 2 bases and J by 6 bases, with 17 bases between the two germline ends. CDR3 bases: TGCGCCAGCAGCTTCTTGCCGAGGGAGGATTCCGGGGAGCTGTTTTTT. Translation: CASSFLPREDSGELFF.

This sequence joins TRBV9 and TRBJ2-1, with TRBD2 matching over 12 bases. V shed 4 bases and J 12 bases; nucleotides not matched to a gene: 26. The CDR3 covers 20 residues. The V gene's germline CDR1 is SGDLS and CDR2 YYNGEE. The CDR3 bases are TGTGCCAGCAGCCCCCGCGGACTAGCGGGATCTTCGCGATCAGTGAGAGGGCAGTTCTTC. Amino acids: CASSPRGLAGSSRSVRGQFF.

This clonotype was observed many times. This chain links TRBV28 with TRBJ1-1, with 10 bases aligning to TRBD1. Germline loops: CDR1 MDHEN, CDR2 SYDVKM. Trimming took 5 bases from V and 6 from J; bases not matched to a gene: 6. This CDR3 has 14 amino acids. The CDR3, as DNA: TGTGCCAGCAGTAGACAGGGGGCTTTCGCTGAAGCTTTCTTT. The encoded protein is CASSRQGAFAEAFF.

The table lists this clonotype with a few counts. The chain joins TRBV9 to TRBJ1-6, with D maybe TRBD1 (5 bases). V was trimmed by 3 bases and J by 4 bases, leaving 17 bases between them. The CDR3 loop spans 17 amino acids. Germline CDR1 SGDLS, CDR2 YYNGEE. The CDR3 spells CASSAGRQQGYNSPLHF. The DNA for the CDR3 is TGTGCCAGCAGCGCAGGTCGACAGCAGGGTTATAATTCACCCCTCCACTTT.

In its sample, this clonotype was seen many times. This rearrangement joins TRBV24-1 to TRBJ2-3; D ambiguous. This CDR3 has 15 amino acids. Germline CDR1 reads KGHDR; CDR2 reads SFDVKD. V lost 1 base, J lost 2 bases, and 9 bases lay in between. CDR3: CATSDFGRYTDTQYF. CDR3 in DNA: TGTGCCACCAGTGATTTTGGCAGGTACACAGATACGCAGTATTTT.

This clonotype was seen repeatedly, ten times or more. J is TRBJ2-1 and V is TRBV7-2; D might be TRBD2 (6 bases). This CDR3 comprises 13 residues. The germline CDR1 and CDR2 sequences are SGHTA and FQGNSA. V dropped 5 bases and J dropped 11 bases, with 16 bases sitting between them. This chain's CDR3 is CASSVRPGLQQFF. CDR3 DNA sequence: TGTGCCAGCAGCGTCCGACCGGGACTCCAGCAGTTCTTC.

The rearrangement uses TRBV4-1 and TRBJ2-7; D possibly uses TRBD1 or TRBD2 (6 bases each). The CDR3 loop spans 14 amino acids. V was pared by 0 bases and J by 6 bases, with 12 bases between. Germline CDR1 reads MGHRA; CDR2 reads YSYEKL. CDR3 DNA: TGCGCCAGCAGCCAAGAGGGGGCGGGGAGCGAGCAGTACTTC. As protein: CASSQEGAGSEQYF.

This clonotype occurred many times. J is TRBJ2-3 and V is TRBV20-1; no reliable D call. V lost 3 bases, J lost 5 bases, and 12 bases lay in between. CDR1 DFQATT and CDR2 SNEGSKA come from the germline V gene (reference sequence). The CDR3 sequence is 13 residues long. This CDR3 is CSASITMGDTQYF. CDR3 DNA sequence: TGCAGTGCTAGTATTACTATGGGAGATACGCAGTATTTT.

This clonotype was found many times. This chain links TRBV20-1 with TRBJ2-7; D is perhaps TRBD1 (5 bases). This CDR3 region has 13 residues. Per the germline V gene, CDR1 is DFQATT and CDR2 is SNEGSKA (reference sequence). The germline V and J ends were trimmed by 6 bases and 5 bases, with 17 bases remaining between them. CDR3 sequence (DNA): TGCAGTGCCCCAGGGCAGGGCAGGCACGAGCAGTACTTC. Translating it yields CSAPGQGRHEQYF.

Only a few counts were recorded for this clonotype. The genes are TRBV7-9 and TRBJ2-6; 14 bases fit TRBD2. This CDR3 region has 20 residues. Per germline, CDR1 SEHNR and CDR2 FQNEAQ (reference sequence). Trimming took 5 bases from V and 2 from J; bases not matched to a gene: 11. The CDR3 DNA follows: TGTGCCAGCAGCCATAGGACTAGCGGGGGGTCCCAGACTGGGGCCAACGTCCTGACTTTC. Protein product: CASSHRTSGGSQTGANVLTF.

The rearrangement uses TRBV29-1 and TRBJ2-7; maybe TRBD2 (5 bases). The ends were cut back, 3 bases at V and 2 bases at J, with 8 bases in the middle. The CDR3 sequence is 12 residues long. CDR1 and CDR2 from the germline V gene are SQVTM and ANQGSEA. The CDR3 nucleotides are TGCAGCGTTGAGGTCGGGGCCTACGAGCAGTACTTC. Amino acids: CSVEVGAYEQYF.

This clonotype occurred a few times. V and J are TRBV2 and TRBJ2-3; TRBD2 agrees at 7 bases. J was trimmed by 6 bases and V by 5 bases; bases with no gene match: 2. This CDR3 region has 12 residues. Looked up from germline, CDR1 is SNHLY and CDR2 is FYNNEI. The CDR3: CASSRLADTQYF. In nucleotides, the CDR3 is TGTGCCAGCAGTCGACTAGCTGATACGCAGTATTTT.

This clonotype was counted between two and nine times. V usage is TRBV11-2 and J usage is TRBJ1-6; 8 bases are shared with TRBD1. The germline V gene has CDR1 SGHAT and CDR2 FQNNGV. This CDR3 is built from 14 residues. V shed 5 bases, J shed 10 bases, and the junction held 7 bases outside the gene matches. The chain's CDR3 is CASSRGQVGSPLHF. CDR3 bases: TGTGCCAGCAGCCGGGGACAGGTCGGGTCACCCCTCCACTTT.

The genes are TRBV7-9 and TRBJ2-5, with 9 bases that match TRBD2. Germline CDR1 is SEHNR and CDR2 is FQNEAQ (reference sequence). CDR3 length: 20 amino acids. With V trimmed by 5 bases and J by 1 base, 20 bases remained unmatched. The CDR3 DNA is TGTGCCAGCAGCCAGGGGTGGCGGGGGGGCATCGACTCCAGCCAAGAGACCCAGTACTTC. Encoded protein: CASSQGWRGGIDSSQETQYF.

A single count supports this clonotype. This rearrangement joins TRBV4-1 to TRBJ2-7, with 10 bases fitting TRBD1. Germline CDR1 reads MGHRA; CDR2 reads YSYEKL. V trimming: 0 bases; J trimming: 0 bases; junction bases outside the gene matches: 14. CDR3 length: 20 amino acids. CDR3 sequence reads: CASSQDWGTGALASSYEQYF. CDR3 nucleotides: TGCGCCAGCAGCCAAGATTGGGGGACAGGGGCCCTCGCAAGCTCCTACGAGCAGTACTTC.